This entry describes one T cell receptor (beta chain). The antigen it binds to is not known. The junction shows a germline mismatch at one end, possibly a read error. The sequenced samples were obtained from patients with active juvenile idiopathic arthritis. Circulating pathogenic-like lymphocytes were obtained from less than 10 mL of blood per patient. Circulating pathogenic-like lymphocytes were isolated from peripheral blood mononuclear cells by sorting HLA-DR+CD14-CD3+CD4+CD25low/- cells. Sorting was carried out immediately after cells were thawed, and dead cells were excluded with Live/Dead Fixable Near-IR Stain. HLA-DR served as the sorting marker because HLA-DR is a surface protein that apparently lacks signalling activity in T cells. The method was the immunoSEQ multiplex PCR assay. An external provider performed TCRbeta CDR3 sequencing as a commercial service. The original pipeline was this. The analyses used productive nucleotide sequences together with amino acid sequences obtained by in silico translation. Diversity was quantified by Renyi entropy over a range of alpha values, with sample size equalised by taking the median of 200 repeated subsamples. For clustering, the distance between each pair of repertoires was computed as one minus the Chao-modified Jaccard index, which corrected for under-sampling. Frequency-weighted overlap with synovial clonotypes was computed over 200 sample sizes, 200 draws without replacement each, and reported at the smaller sample's size. The table was pulled from immuneACCESS by TCRdb, which kept in-frame rearrangements only. Such tables lose some clones; where checked, under half of the loss comes from unresolved V genes, and the rest has no known cause. D and trimming come from the DNA, and the V and J calls and clone size come from that table. The sample records thousands of clones, 88% of which are singletons. The ten largest clones capture 3% to 3.5% of the sample.

The CDR3 measures 14 amino acids from cysteine to phenylalanine. Only CDR3 DNA is held: 42 bases, read in frame from base 1. CDR1 and CDR2 were assigned from the germline V gene as SQVTM and ANQGSEA. The sample is drawn from a study of circulating and synovial CD4+ cells in juvenile arthritis (dated by TCRdb to between 2014 and 2016). Some background on the complete study: Within each patient, the TCRbeta CDR3 repertoires of synovial CD4 T cells, bulk blood CD4 T cells and circulating HLA-DR+ CD4 T cells were compared. The goal of the repertoire sequencing was to confirm that synovial clonotypes were enriched in a circulating synovial-like CD4 T cell subset. Results the study describes overall, beyond this receptor: The difference between circulating pathogenic-like lymphocytes and bulk blood T cells was not detected by traditional Vbeta family usage analysis. Because overlap with synovium was found to increase with sequencing depth, the full repertoire overlap was likely underestimated by the measured shared-clonotype fractions. Circulating pathogenic-like lymphocytes were found to cluster with synovial T cells, and a substantially higher fraction of CDR3 sequences was shared with synovium by circulating pathogenic-like lymphocytes than by bulk blood. Because T cell genome counts in CPL samples and bulk blood CD4 samples differed by at least an order of magnitude, sample-size effects were addressed. Synovial and circulating pathogenic-like lymphocyte repertoires were less diverse than bulk blood CD4 repertoires, and some CPL samples were as oligoclonal as synovium.

This clonotype was obtained from a human donor with juvenile idiopathic arthritis. This receptor chain uses TRBV29-1 and TRBJ1-1; 8 middle bases align to TRBD1. The sample was HLA-DR+ CD4+ T cells from blood. The meaning of the sample's cell subset or site label: circulating pathogenic-like lymphocytes, sorted as HLA-DR+CD14-CD3+CD4+CD25low/- blood T cells. This receptor carries the CDR3 CSVEIRGRGTGAFF. The DNA sequence is as follows: TGCAGCGTTGAGATCAGGGGGCGAGGGACTGGAGCTTTCTTT.